A single sample gave rise to the 26 T cell receptor beta chains below, sequenced in a study of CD4 T cell repertoires in COVID-19 (dated by TCRdb to 2020 to 2022). Libraries came from the immunoSEQ multiplex PCR assay. This is the immuneACCESS table as TCRdb keeps it, with only in-frame sequences that have V and J called. A part of the clones is gone; compared with another copy, unresolved V genes explain less than half, and the rest is unexplained. Across this sample there are more than 20,000 clones, with 93% seen only once. The top ten clones comprise roughly 0.65% of the sample. Uncultured memory T cell samples were subjected to sequencing directly after ex vivo isolation. Source: circulating follicular helper CD4+ T cells (cTfh) from blood, taken before the COVID-19 pandemic. The sample's cell subset or site, from its label and the paper: circulating T follicular helper cells. These receptors were collected from a human donor who had COVID-19.

A few counts support this clone. The chain employs TRBV2 and TRBJ2-7; possibly TRBD1 for D (6 bases). Trimming stripped 8 bases from V and 3 bases from J, with 8 bases between. Germline V gives CDR1 SNHLY, CDR2 FYNNEI. CDR3 length: 11 amino acids. CDR3 amino acids: CASGQLYEQYF. CDR3 nucleotide sequence: TGTGCCAGCGGACAGCTCTACGAGCAGTACTTC.

The gene calls are TRBV2 and TRBJ2-1; 7 bases agree with TRBD1. Germline CDR1 and CDR2: SNHLY and FYNNEI. J gave up 6 bases and V 6 bases, and 17 bases lay outside the gene matches. This CDR3 spans 17 amino acids. The DNA of the CDR3 is TGTGCCAGCAGCCCGAGGAGACAGGGAACGGGGAGCAATGAGCAGTTCTTC. Its translation is CASSPRRQGTGSNEQFF.

The chain employs TRBV7-2 and TRBJ1-6, with D possibly being TRBD1 (5 bases). CDR3 length equals 14 residues. Trimming pared 6 bases from V and 3 bases from J, leaving 9 bases between. Germline V gene lookup returns CDR1 SGHTA and CDR2 FQGNSA. CDR3: CASRGAVYNSPLHF. CDR3 coding DNA: TGTGCCAGCAGAGGGGCAGTCTATAATTCACCCCTCCACTTT. Complete variable domain (other parts from reference TRBV7-2 and TRBJ1-6): GAGVSQSPSNKVTEKGKDVELRCDPISGHTALYWYRQSLGQGLEFLIYFQGNSAPDKSGLPSDRFSAERTGGSVSTLTIQRTQQEDSAVYLCASRGAVYNSPLHFGNGTRLTVT.

The gene calls are TRBV30 and TRBJ2-5, with a possible D match to TRBD2 (6 bases). Germline V lookup: CDR1 GTSNPN, CDR2 SVGIG (reference sequence). The CDR3 is 12 residues long. V shed 2 bases and J shed 5 bases, with 9 bases lying between them. CDR3 nucleotides: TGTGCCTGGAGTCCCCGGGAGGAGACCCAGTACTTC. Translating it yields CAWSPREETQYF.

V is TRBV7-9 and J is TRBJ2-1, with 8 bases matching TRBD2. The CDR3 totals 15 residues. The ends lost 2 bases at V and 10 bases at J; junction bases unmatched: 10. Germline loops: CDR1 SEHNR, CDR2 FQNEAQ (reference sequence). For the CDR3, the DNA is TGTGCCAGCAGCTTATGGACGGGGGGGCCGGAAGAGCAGTTCTTC. As protein: CASSLWTGGPEEQFF.

This rearrangement joins TRBV18 to TRBJ2-1; 8 positions match TRBD2. V was clipped by 1 base and J by 9 bases; unmatched bases: 5. Germline V gene lookup returns CDR1 KGHSH and CDR2 LQKENI. The CDR3 has 14 residues. Here the CDR3 DNA reads TGTGCCAGCTCACCACGGCGGGGGGCGGGTGAGCAGTTCTTC. It encodes CASSPRRGAGEQFF.

V is TRBV7-8 and J is TRBJ2-7, with 9 nucleotides matching TRBD1. Trimming removed 3 bases from V and 2 bases from J; junction bases left unmatched: 5. Germline V gene sequence: CDR1 SGHVS, CDR2 FQNEAQ. The CDR3 is 15 residues long. The CDR3 nucleotides are TGTGCCAGCAGCTTGTCCGGGACAGGGACCTACGAGCAGTACTTC. It encodes CASSLSGTGTYEQYF.

The chain joins TRBV2 to TRBJ1-4; possibly TRBD1 for D (5 bases). Trimming shortened V by 7 bases and J by 3 bases, and 12 bases separated the two germline ends. This CDR3 contains 14 residues. Germline V gene lookup returns CDR1 SNHLY and CDR2 FYNNEI. CDR3 DNA: TGTGCCAGCACCGAGACAGTTTCTAATGAAAAACTGTTTTTT. It specifies CASTETVSNEKLFF.

The rearrangement links TRBV2 to TRBJ2-2; 7 bases agree with TRBD2. Germline CDR1 SNHLY, CDR2 FYNNEI. Trimming removed 7 bases from V and 0 bases from J; junction bases left unmatched: 11. The CDR3 has 17 amino acids. This CDR3 is CASTWGGTVANTGELFF. CDR3 nucleotides: TGTGCCAGCACGTGGGGGGGGACGGTCGCGAACACCGGGGAGCTGTTTTTT. Full variable domain (rest looked up from reference TRBV2 and TRBJ2-2): EPEVTQTPSHQVTQMGQEVILRCVPISNHLYFYWYRQILGQKVEFLVSFYNNEISEKSEIFDDQFSVERPDGSNFTLKIRSTKLEDSAMYFCASTWGGTVANTGELFFGEGSRLTVL.

The rearrangement uses TRBV19 and TRBJ1-1, with D hard to call. V gave up 10 bases and J gave up 4 bases, with 19 bases separating them. The CDR3 spans 14 residues. Germline CDR1 is LNHDA and CDR2 is SQIVND (reference sequence). Here the CDR3 DNA reads TGTGCCACCCGACGGGAGGTAGAGACCACTGAAGCTTTCTTT. It encodes CATRREVETTEAFF.

The J gene is TRBJ1-2, the V gene TRBV19; D unclear. CDR3 size: 11 residues. The germline V gene encodes CDR1 LNHDA and CDR2 SQIVND (reference sequence). Trimming cost V 6 bases and J 7 bases, with 9 bases left between them. CDR3 sequence (DNA): TGTGCCAGTAGCCCGGCGGTTGGCTACACCTTC. It translates to CASSPAVGYTF.

V is TRBV9 and J is TRBJ2-2; the D gene is possibly TRBD2 (5 bases). CDR3 length: 16 amino acids. V gave up 4 bases and J gave up 3 bases, with 16 bases separating them. The germline V gene encodes CDR1 SGDLS and CDR2 YYNGEE. CDR3 in DNA: TGTGCCAGCAGCCCCAGCCCCGGGCGGGACACCGGGGAGCTGTTTTTT. It codes for CASSPSPGRDTGELFF.

With regard to this clone: The germline gene is not matched at one end of the junction; a read error may be the cause. The chain combines TRBV5-4 with TRBJ2-1, with TRBD1 as a possible D gene (6 bases). The CDR3 runs to 14 residues. The germline V gene encodes CDR1 SGHNT and CDR2 YYREEE (reference sequence). The CDR3 region is CASNPGTQDNGQFF. DNA for the CDR3: TGTGCCAGCAACCCCGGGACACAAGACAATGGGCAGTTCTTC.

The V gene is TRBV7-3, the J gene TRBJ2-3; 12 bases fit TRBD2. Losses at the gene ends were 5 bases for V and 1 base for J; bases not matched to a gene: 1. The CDR3 consists of 15 residues. The germline V gene encodes CDR1 SGHTA and CDR2 FQGTGA. In DNA, the CDR3 is TGTGCCAGCAGCCGGACTAGCGGGGGCACAGATACGCAGTATTTT. Translating it yields CASSRTSGGTDTQYF. Drawing the rest from reference TRBV7-3 and TRBJ2-3, the complete variable domain is GAGVSQTPSNKVTEKGKYVELRCDPISGHTALYWYRQSLGQGPEFLIYFQGTGAADDSGLPNDRFFAVRPEGSVSTLKIQRTERGDSAVYLCASSRTSGGTDTQYFGPGTRLTVL.

The V and J genes are TRBV28 and TRBJ1-4; TRBD1 might be the D (6 bases). The V gene's germline CDR1 is MDHEN and CDR2 SYDVKM. CDR3 length equals 13 residues. The V and J ends lost 4 bases and 10 bases respectively, with 13 bases between them. DNA of the CDR3: TGTGCCAGCAGTTCCCTGGACAGCTTAAAACTGTTTTTT. Its translation: CASSSLDSLKLFF.

This clone showed up just once. The J gene is TRBJ2-1, the V gene TRBV9, with 11 bases identical to TRBD1. In germline, CDR1 is SGDLS, CDR2 YYNGEE. V lost 4 bases, J lost 7 bases, and 7 bases stayed unmatched. The CDR3 loop spans 15 amino acids. The CDR3 sequence: CASSPGQGANNEQFF. CDR3 bases: TGTGCCAGCAGCCCCGGACAGGGGGCGAATAATGAGCAGTTCTTC. Full variable domain (remainder filled in from reference TRBV9 and TRBJ2-1): DSGVTQTPKHLITATGQRVTLRCSPRSGDLSVYWYQQSLDQGLQFLIQYYNGEERAKGNILERFSAQQFPDLHSELNLSSLELGDSALYFCASSPGQGANNEQFFGPGTRLTVL.

The rearrangement links TRBV19 to TRBJ1-5; TRBD1 agrees at 10 bases. Germline lookup yields CDR1 LNHDA and CDR2 SQIVND (reference sequence). V lost 8 bases to trimming and J lost 7 bases; unmatched junction nucleotides: 5. The CDR3 runs to 13 residues. CDR3 region: CASAGTGAQPQHF. In DNA, the CDR3 is TGTGCCAGTGCCGGGACAGGGGCCCAGCCCCAGCATTTT.

V is TRBV30 and J is TRBJ2-6; no definite D call. The CDR3 spans 14 residues. Germline CDR1 is GTSNPN and CDR2 is SVGIG (reference sequence). Between the trimmed V and J ends, which lost 3 bases and 2 bases, there was a span of 8 bases. The CDR3 sequence is CAWSTKAGANVLTF. The CDR3, as DNA: TGTGCCTGGAGCACAAAAGCTGGGGCCAACGTCCTGACTTTC. Full variable domain (outside the CDR3, taken from reference TRBV30 and TRBJ2-6): SQTIHQWPATLVQPVGSPLSLECTVEGTSNPNLYWYRQAAGRGLQLLFYSVGIGQISSEVPQNLSASRPQDRQFILSSKKLLLSDSGFYLCAWSTKAGANVLTFGAGSRLTVL.

The chain recombines TRBV7-2 with TRBJ1-1, with D possibly TRBD1 on 6 matching bases. The CDR3 sequence is 11 residues long. V lost 5 bases, J lost 11 bases, and 12 bases lay in between. Germline V gene data show CDR1 as SGHTA and CDR2 as FQGNSA. The CDR3 spells CASSPMRGAFF. The CDR3 DNA is TGTGCCAGCAGCCCCATGAGGGGGGCTTTCTTT.

Details on this clone: At one end the junction does not follow the germline gene, possibly because of a read error. The chain is built from TRBV11-2 and TRBJ1-1; D is possibly TRBD1 (5 bases). This CDR3 comprises 12 residues. Germline CDR1 reads SGHAT; CDR2 reads FQNNGV. The CDR3 DNA is TGTGCTAGCAACCAGGGGAACACTGAAGCTTTCTTT. Residues: CASNQGNTEAFF.

The V gene is TRBV28, the J gene TRBJ1-3, with D perhaps matching TRBD1 (6 bases). The CDR3 length is 17 residues. Germline V gene lookup returns CDR1 MDHEN and CDR2 SYDVKM. The V and J ends lost 5 bases and 0 bases respectively, with 17 bases between them. For the CDR3, the DNA is TGTGCCAGCAGTCCGACAGGAGCAGGGGACTCTGGAAACACCATATATTTT. The encoded protein is CASSPTGAGDSGNTIYF.

CDR3 loop: CASSYQLAGFYEQYF. CDR3 in DNA: TGTGCCAGCAGCTACCAACTAGCGGGATTCTACGAGCAGTACTTC. The chain couples TRBV13 to TRBJ2-7; 10 positions agree with TRBD2. The CDR3 has 15 residues. Looked up from germline, CDR1 is PRHDT and CDR2 is FYEKMQ (reference sequence). The V segment lost 4 bases and the J segment 3 bases; nucleotides outside the gene matches: 6. Supplemented by reference TRBV13 and TRBJ2-7, the full variable domain reads AAGVIQSPRHLIKEKRETATLKCYPIPRHDTVYWYQQGPGQDPQFLISFYEKMQSDKGSIPDRFSAQQFSDYHSELNMSSLELGDSALYFCASSYQLAGFYEQYFGPGTRLTVT.

The chain uses TRBV6-9 and TRBJ1-5, with 9 bases identical to TRBD1. The CDR3 has 15 amino acids. V was clipped by 7 bases and J by 2 bases; unmatched bases: 6. CDR1 is MNHGY, CDR2 SVAAGI, per germline. This CDR3 reads CASISDRGGNQPQHF. CDR3 sequence (DNA): TGTGCCAGCATCTCTGACAGGGGGGGCAATCAGCCCCAGCATTTT.

V gene TRBV30 combines with J gene TRBJ2-5; tentative D call: TRBD1 (7 bases). Germline values: CDR1 GTSNPN, CDR2 SVGIG (reference sequence). There are 14 residues in the CDR3. V dropped 3 bases and J dropped 5 bases, with 16 bases sitting between them. CDR3 residues: CAWRGPGGRETQYF. In DNA form, the CDR3 reads TGTGCCTGGAGGGGGCCAGGGGGGAGGGAGACCCAGTACTTC.

V usage is TRBV23-1 and J usage is TRBJ2-2; 8 bases fit TRBD2. TRBV23-1 is an open reading frame, and its role is uncertain. The CDR3 totals 18 residues. With V trimmed by 3 bases and J by 0 bases, 9 bases remained unmatched. CDR3 in amino acids: CASSHLAASGSNTGELFF. The CDR3 DNA sequence: TGCGCCAGCAGTCACCTCGCGGCTAGCGGGTCGAACACCGGGGAGCTGTTTTTT.

The chain has TRBV27 and TRBJ2-5, with TRBD2 as a possible D gene (5 bases). The V end lost 3 bases, the J end lost 4 bases, and 9 bases lay between the germline ends. The CDR3 loop spans 13 amino acids. Germline V gives CDR1 MNHEY, CDR2 SMNVEV (reference sequence). The CDR3 sequence is CASSLRERETQYF. DNA of the CDR3: TGTGCCAGCAGTTTGAGGGAGAGAGAGACCCAGTACTTC.